These 18 T cell receptor beta chains originate from one sample sequenced in a study of T cell changes during pregnancy in multiple sclerosis. Method: immunoSEQ multiplex PCR; TCRdb's copy keeps in-frame clones and lacks some. The table includes some 40,000 clones, 85% to 95% detected once. This specimen was CD4+ T cells from peripheral blood mononuclear cells, taken in the third trimester of pregnancy. The origin of the receptors is a female donor in good health, enrolled as a control in a pregnancy study.

The J gene is TRBJ1-1, the V gene TRBV30; possibly TRBD1 for D (6 bases). From germline, CDR1 is GTSNPN and CDR2 SVGIG (reference sequence). Trimming removed 3 bases at V and 1 base at J, with 9 bases between. CDR3 length: 13 amino acids. The CDR3 DNA follows: TGTGCCTGGAGACGGACAGAGAACACTGAAGCTTTCTTT. As protein: CAWRRTENTEAFF.

CDR3 sequence: CASSLAASRDNEQFF. CDR3 DNA sequence: TGTGCCAGCAGCTTGGCAGCTAGCCGGGACAATGAGCAGTTCTTC. The genes are TRBV5-4 and TRBJ2-1; possible D gene TRBD2, 5 bases. The CDR3 runs to 15 residues. CDR1 is SGHNT and CDR2 is YYREEE in the germline V gene (reference sequence). V lost 0 bases, J lost 5 bases, and 12 bases lay in between.

The V call is TRBV6-5, the J call TRBJ2-5; TRBD2 agrees at 8 bases. This CDR3 spans 16 amino acids. V shed 0 bases and J 1 base; nucleotides not matched to a gene: 4. Germline-derived CDR1 and CDR2 are MNHEY and SVGAGI. CDR3 region: CASSYSLAGLQETQYF. Here the CDR3 DNA reads TGTGCCAGCAGTTACTCGCTAGCGGGCCTCCAAGAGACCCAGTACTTC.

Comment on this clone: Germline and junction disagree at one end, which may indicate a read error. The chain joins TRBV7-9 to TRBJ2-1; a weak D match, TRBD2 (6 bases). CDR1 is SEHNR and CDR2 is FQNEAQ in the germline V gene (reference sequence). CDR3 length: 15 amino acids. The CDR3 DNA is TGCGCCAGCACCGCGGGAACCCCCCGGCCAGATGAGCAGTTCTTC. As protein: CASTAGTPRPDEQFF.

This clone was detected only a few times. This chain uses TRBV29-1 with TRBJ2-7; D perhaps matches TRBD1 (6 bases). This CDR3 has 13 amino acids. Trimming stripped 6 bases from V and 0 bases from J, with 12 bases between. The germline V gene encodes CDR1 SQVTM and CDR2 ANQGSEA. The CDR3 is CSVAGEISYEQYF. The DNA for the CDR3 is TGCAGCGTGGCAGGGGAGATCTCCTACGAGCAGTACTTC.

The V gene is TRBV19, the J gene TRBJ1-5; 7 bases map to TRBD1. Germline-derived CDR1 and CDR2 are LNHDA and SQIVND (reference sequence). There are 14 residues in the CDR3. V shed 7 bases, J shed 7 bases, and the junction held 10 bases outside the gene matches. The CDR3 loop reads CASTETGLGQPQHF. CDR3 DNA sequence: TGTGCCAGTACCGAGACAGGGCTTGGCCAGCCCCAGCATTTT.

V usage is TRBV5-4 and J usage is TRBJ2-7, with 7 bases aligning to TRBD2. CDR1 and CDR2 (germline): SGHNT, YYREEE (reference sequence). CDR3 size: 15 residues. The trim removed 4 bases at V and 0 bases at J, leaving 7 bases unmatched. The CDR3 region has the DNA TGTGCCAGCAGCGGGGACTATGGGGGCTCCTACGAGCAGTACTTC. This encodes CASSGDYGGSYEQYF. The whole variable domain, remainder taken from reference TRBV5-4 and TRBJ2-7, is ETGVTQSPTHLIKTRGQQVTLRCSSQSGHNTVSWYQQALGQGPQFIFQYYREEENGRGNFPPRFSGLQFPNYSSELNVNALELDDSALYLCASSGDYGGSYEQYFGPGTRLTVT.

This clone was detected once. The gene calls are TRBV5-4 and TRBJ1-5, with 9 bases aligning to TRBD1. This CDR3 region has 15 residues. Germline trimming cut 4 bases from V and 4 bases from J; bases unmatched to any gene: 6. Germline CDR1 SGHNT, CDR2 YYREEE (reference sequence). The CDR3 spells CASSPGTGTNQPQHF. In DNA form, the CDR3 reads TGTGCCAGCAGCCCCGGGACAGGGACGAATCAGCCCCAGCATTTT.

The chain combines TRBV5-4 with TRBJ2-2, with 10 bases matching TRBD2. The junction had 16 bases not matched to a gene; V was cut back by 4 bases and J by 7 bases. CDR1 is SGHNT and CDR2 is YYREEE in the germline V gene (reference sequence). The CDR3 covers 18 residues. CDR3 protein: CASSPPGTSVGDGGELFF. The CDR3 DNA reads TGTGCCAGCAGCCCACCCGGGACTAGCGTTGGTGACGGCGGGGAGCTGTTTTTT.

The chain is built from TRBV19 and TRBJ1-1; 7 nucleotides match TRBD1. The CDR3 contains 14 residues. CDR1 is LNHDA, CDR2 SQIVND, per germline (reference sequence). Trimming cost V 10 bases and J 1 base; bases outside gene matches: 9. The CDR3 DNA reads TGTGCCACCCGTCCCGGGACAGCGAACACTGAAGCTTTCTTT. As protein: CATRPGTANTEAFF.

The chain is built from TRBV11-2 and TRBJ1-3, with D unresolved. V was cut by 4 bases and J by 1 base, with 8 bases left in between. This CDR3 region has 14 residues. Looked up from germline, CDR1 is SGHAT and CDR2 is FQNNGV. CDR3 sequence reads: CASSSAGSGNTIYF. Here the CDR3 DNA reads TGTGCCAGCAGCTCCGCGGGTTCTGGAAACACCATATATTTT.

The chain is built from TRBV19 and TRBJ1-2, with D possibly TRBD1 on 6 matching bases. With 0 bases removed from V and 6 bases from J, the gap between germline ends came to 17 bases. CDR1 is LNHDA and CDR2 is SQIVND in the germline V gene (reference sequence). The CDR3 totals 16 residues. The CDR3 coding sequence is TGTGCCAGTAGTATAGACCCGACAGGAGGAAGGAATGGCTACACCTTC. Translating gives CASSIDPTGGRNGYTF.

The CDR3 region has the DNA TGTGCCAGCATACAGGGAGCGAATGAAAAACTGTTTTTT. This gives the protein CASIQGANEKLFF. The genes are TRBV6-6 and TRBJ1-4, with D possibly matching TRBD1 (6 bases). The V end was cut by 7 bases, the J end by 5 bases, with 11 bases between. Looked up from germline, CDR1 is MNHNY and CDR2 is SVGAGI (reference sequence). The CDR3 is 13 residues long.

V usage is TRBV28 and J usage is TRBJ1-1, with 10 bases identical to TRBD1. Trimming at V came to 6 bases and at J to 6 bases, leaving 4 bases not matched to a gene. The CDR3 loop spans 13 amino acids. Germline values: CDR1 MDHEN, CDR2 SYDVKM. DNA of the CDR3: TGTGCCAGCAGGGCGACAGGGGGCCCTGAAGCTTTCTTT. As protein: CASRATGGPEAFF.

This rearrangement joins TRBV9 to TRBJ2-1; 7 nucleotides line up with TRBD2. Germline loops: CDR1 SGDLS, CDR2 YYNGEE. The length of the CDR3 is 16 residues. The ends lost 0 bases at V and 6 bases at J; junction bases unmatched: 9. In nucleotides, the CDR3 is TGTGCCAGCAGCGTAGGCTTAGGACTAGTGCCCAATGAGCAGTTCTTC. Amino acid sequence: CASSVGLGLVPNEQFF.

The gene calls are TRBV6-5 and TRBJ2-6; D remains unclear. Trimming stripped 8 bases from V and 0 bases from J, with 5 bases between. Germline loops: CDR1 MNHEY, CDR2 SVGAGI. The CDR3 loop spans 13 amino acids. The CDR3, as DNA: TGTGCCAGCCATCCCTCTGGGGCCAACGTCCTGACTTTC. This translates into CASHPSGANVLTF.

The rearrangement joins TRBV14 to TRBJ2-1; 10 bases are a match to TRBD2. V gave up 4 bases and J gave up 4 bases; unmatched junction bases: 10. The CDR3 loop spans 17 amino acids. Germline V lookup: CDR1 SGHDN, CDR2 FVKESK. The CDR3 sequence is CASSLSSSGGAYNEQFF. The CDR3 coding sequence is TGTGCCAGCAGCCTCTCTTCTAGCGGGGGCGCATACAATGAGCAGTTCTTC.

The chain recombines TRBV29-1 with TRBJ2-7; tentatively, D is TRBD2 (5 bases). The CDR3 extends over 12 amino acids. Germline lookup yields CDR1 SQVTM and CDR2 ANQGSEA. With 4 bases removed from V and 5 bases from J, the gap between germline ends came to 12 bases. The DNA for the CDR3 is TGCAGCGTTGCTATGAGGGTAAACGAGCAGTACTTC. Protein sequence: CSVAMRVNEQYF.